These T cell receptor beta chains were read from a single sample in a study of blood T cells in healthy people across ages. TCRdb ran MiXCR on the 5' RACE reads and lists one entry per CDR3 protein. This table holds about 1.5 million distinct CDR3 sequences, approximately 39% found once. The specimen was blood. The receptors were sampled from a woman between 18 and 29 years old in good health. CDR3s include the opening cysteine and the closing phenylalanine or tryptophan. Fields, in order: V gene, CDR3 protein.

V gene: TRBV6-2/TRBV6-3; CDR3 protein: CASSFLPGQGLGIRNEQFF
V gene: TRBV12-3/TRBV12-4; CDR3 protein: CASRQATGELFF
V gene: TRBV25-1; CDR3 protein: CASSESQGSGETQYF
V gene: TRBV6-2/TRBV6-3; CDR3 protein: CASSRLVAGDYEQYF
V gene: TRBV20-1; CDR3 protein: CSAPTGGRNSPLHF
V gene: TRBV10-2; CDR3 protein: CASSSGTYETQYF
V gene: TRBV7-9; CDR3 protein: CASSTPGTDYNEQFF
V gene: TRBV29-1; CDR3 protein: CSACQGPGFGTEAFF
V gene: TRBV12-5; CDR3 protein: CASGRLWDATGELFF
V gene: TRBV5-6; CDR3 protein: CASSLDKIGTSGTDTQYF
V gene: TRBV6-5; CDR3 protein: CASSYSRGGGYGYTF
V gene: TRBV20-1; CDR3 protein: CSPRRREGYNEQFF
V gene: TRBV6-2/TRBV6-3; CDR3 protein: CASSYSEWYEQYF
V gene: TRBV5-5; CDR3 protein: CASSLSTSGGVTDTQYF
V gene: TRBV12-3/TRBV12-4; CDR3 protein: CASSPRQIGPYGYTF
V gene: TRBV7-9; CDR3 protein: CASSLKSSIYEQYF
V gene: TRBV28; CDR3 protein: CASSRQGGSSYNEQYF
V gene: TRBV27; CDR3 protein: CASSLTGTSINEQFF
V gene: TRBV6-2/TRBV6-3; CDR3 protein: CASRSTRNAYEQYF
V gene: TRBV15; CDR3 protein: CATSRRQGEGNQPQHF
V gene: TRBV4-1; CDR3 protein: CASSQGGDPAYEQYF
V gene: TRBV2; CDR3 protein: CASNSAFGKNIQYF
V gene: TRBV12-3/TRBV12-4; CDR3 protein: CASGGWSQAFF
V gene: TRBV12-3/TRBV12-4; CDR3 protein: CASSMGGTINYGYTF
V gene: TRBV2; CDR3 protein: CASGGRQGPSPEAFF
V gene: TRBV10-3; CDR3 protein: CATGTSGRGFYDEQFF
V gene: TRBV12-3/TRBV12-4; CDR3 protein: CASSRLAGDAYEQYF
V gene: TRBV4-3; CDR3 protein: CASNDRDNEKLFF
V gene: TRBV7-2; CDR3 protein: CASSPRLAGGPNIQYF
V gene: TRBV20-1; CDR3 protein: CSARRDRVNEQYF
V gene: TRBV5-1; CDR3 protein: CASRGLDSYNEQYF
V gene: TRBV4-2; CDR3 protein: CASSQDPLVGGYTF
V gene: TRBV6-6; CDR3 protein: CASSYWGGSTDTQYF
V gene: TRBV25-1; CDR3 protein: CASSDAPGQQETQYF
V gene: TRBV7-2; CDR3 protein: CASSLNPGGRGYTF
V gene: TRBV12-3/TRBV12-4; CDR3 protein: CASSTSPGPNYGYTF
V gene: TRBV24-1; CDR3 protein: CATSGGSGRTDTQYF
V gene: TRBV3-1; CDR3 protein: CASSQITGNTDTQYF
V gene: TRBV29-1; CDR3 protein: CSVEFRDPTYGQYF
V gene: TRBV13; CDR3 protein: CATSRTEEAFF